Listed below are T cell receptor beta chains from one sample, sequenced in a study of beta chain features in type 1 diabetes. Clones were read by immunoSEQ multiplex PCR, and TCRdb kept only the in-frame ones, dropping some. The sample shows about 70,000 clones, more than 45% of them seen only once. Sequencing was carried out using central memory CD4+ T cells from blood. The origin of the receptors is a man under 40 with type 1 diabetes. Both conserved end residues are part of each CDR3. Fields, in order: J gene, D gene, V gene, clone size, CDR3 protein, CDR3 DNA. A D gene is named only where the DNA matches it firmly. Only part of the rows carry a size: once, few, many, or a class if the clone is expanded.

TRBJ2-7 | TRBD1 | TRBV2 | few | CASKGTGGTYEQYF | TGTGCCAGCAAGGGGACAGGGGGCACCTACGAGCAGTACTTC
TRBJ1-2 | - | TRBV29-1 | few | CSVEGYRGGYTF | TGCAGCGTTGAGGGCTACCGGGGTGGCTACACCTTC
TRBJ1-2 | - | TRBV6-5 | - | CASSPAAGASYGYTF | TGTGCCAGCAGCCCGGCCGCGGGGGCTAGCTATGGCTACACCTTC
TRBJ2-7 | TRBD2 | TRBV7-2 | - | CASSPLAGGAGEQYF | TGTGCCAGCAGCCCTCTAGCGGGAGGGGCTGGCGAGCAGTACTTC
TRBJ2-3 | TRBD1 | TRBV4-1 | - | CASSQAPWDRAGASTDTQYF | TGCGCCAGCAGCCAAGCACCCTGGGACAGGGCGGGTGCTTCTACAGATACGCAGTATTTT
TRBJ2-7 | TRBD1 | TRBV9 | few | CASSSRGGRYEQYF | TGTGCCAGCAGCTCACGAGGGGGCCGCTACGAGCAGTACTTC
TRBJ1-1 | TRBD1 | TRBV5-1 | few | CASSADRGRGTEAFF | TGCGCCAGCAGCGCTGACAGGGGCCGGGGCACTGAAGCTTTCTTT
TRBJ1-3 | TRBD1 | TRBV29-1 | - | CSYAGQGHTIYF | TGCAGCTACGCGGGACAGGGACACACCATATATTTT
TRBJ1-2 | - | TRBV7-9 | - | CASSLEGGVSGYTF | TGTGCCAGCAGCTTAGAAGGAGGGGTGTCTGGCTACACCTTC
TRBJ1-1 | - | TRBV2 | - | CASSELAGSNTEAFF | TGTGCCAGCAGTGAACTCGCAGGGTCGAACACTGAAGCTTTCTTT
TRBJ2-1 | TRBD2 | TRBV7-9 | - | CASSKAGGSYNEQFF | TGTGCCAGCAGCAAAGCGGGAGGGTCCTACAATGAGCAGTTCTTC
TRBJ2-1 | TRBD2 | TRBV19 | few | CASSIFRASGGHNEQFF | TGTGCCAGTAGTATCTTTCGGGCTAGCGGGGGCCACAATGAGCAGTTCTTC
TRBJ1-6 | - | TRBV19 | - | CASSMRPVNNSPLHF | TGTGCCAGTAGTATGAGGCCGGTTAATAATTCACCCCTCCACTTT
TRBJ2-1 | - | TRBV9 | - | CASSPRGASAYNEQFF | TGTGCCAGCAGCCCAAGAGGAGCTAGCGCCTACAATGAGCAGTTCTTC
TRBJ2-3 | - | TRBV10-3 | - | CAIAGDTDTQYF | TGTGCCATTGCAGGGGATACAGATACGCAGTATTTT
TRBJ2-7 | TRBD1 | TRBV7-9 | - | CASSAQGISYEQYF | TGTGCCAGCAGCGCACAGGGGATTTCCTACGAGCAGTACTTC